One TCR beta chain is described in this entry. What it binds is not known. The sample is drawn from a study of siplizumab effects on memory and regulatory T cells. Study-wide points: There was no confirmation of the suppressive function of proliferating Tregs from siplizumab cultures. The apparent diversity of naive T cells exceeded that of memory cells, and naive T cells seemed to make a major contribution to the alloresponse.

Assay used: immunoSEQ multiplex PCR; TCRdb lists only in-frame clones, some missing. Of over 70,000 clones in the sample, roughly 94% are singletons; the top ten hold less than 20%. The CDR3 totals 12 residues. Germline-derived CDR1 and CDR2 are MNHEY and SMNVEV (reference sequence). V gave up 8 bases and J gave up 7 bases, with 12 bases separating them. The sequencing sample was made of CD8+ T cells sorted from blood. The receptor's source is a human donor in good health. V and J are TRBV27 and TRBJ1-5; maybe TRBD1 (6 bases). This chain's CDR3 is CASATGTQPQHF. CDR3 coding DNA: TGTGCCAGCGCAACAGGGACCCAGCCCCAGCATTTT.